The 22 T cell receptor beta chains below all came from one sample that was sequenced in a study of cytomegalovirus exposure and HLA in healthy donors. PCR amplification relied on 60 Vbeta primers (plus 13 Jbeta primers). Assay: immunoSEQ multiplex PCR; the TCRdb copy retains only in-frame clones and omits some. The table shows 150,000 to 200,000 clones, with more than 60% occurring only once. Material for sequencing was PBMCs. The receptors come from a woman aged 40 to 50 in good health and CMV-seropositive.

This clone turned up a few times. The genes are TRBV29-1 and TRBJ1-1; TRBD1 agrees at 9 bases. V dropped 5 bases and J dropped 1; count of bases not matched to a gene: 5. CDR1 and CDR2 (germline): SQVTM, ANQGSEA. The CDR3 length is 14 residues. CDR3 loop: CSVFTGGWNTEAFF. The CDR3 region has the DNA TGCAGCGTTTTTACAGGGGGCTGGAACACTGAAGCTTTCTTT.

This clone appeared a few times. This sequence joins TRBV7-9 and TRBJ1-1, with unresolved D. V gave up 2 bases and J gave up 1 base, with 8 bases separating them. Germline V gene sequence: CDR1 SEHNR, CDR2 FQNEAQ (reference sequence). The length of the CDR3 is 14 residues. CDR3 sequence (DNA): TGTGCCAGCAGCTTATTGGAGGGGAACACTGAAGCTTTCTTT. Amino acid sequence: CASSLLEGNTEAFF.

This chain uses TRBV6-5 with TRBJ1-2; D gene ambiguous. The CDR3 is 14 residues long. V lost 2 bases and J 1 base, leaving 8 bases between the germline ends. Germline V lookup: CDR1 MNHEY, CDR2 SVGAGI. CDR3 loop: CASSYGNNNYGYTF. Written as DNA, the CDR3 is TGTGCCAGCAGTTACGGTAACAATAACTATGGCTACACCTTC.

The chain combines TRBV7-3 with TRBJ2-6; TRBD1 might be the D (7 bases). The length of the CDR3 is 16 residues. The V gene lost 5 bases and the J gene lost 2 bases, with 13 bases spanning the gap. From germline, CDR1 is SGHTA and CDR2 FQGTGA. In nucleotides, the CDR3 is TGTGCCAGCAGCCCCCAGGGGGGAGCTGGGGCCAACGTCCTGACTTTC. Amino acid sequence: CASSPQGGAGANVLTF.

The chain has TRBV15 and TRBJ1-5; no definite D call. This CDR3 spans 14 amino acids. CDR1 and CDR2 (germline): LNHNV, YYDKDF (reference sequence). Trimming took off 5 bases at V and 4 bases at J, with 12 bases between the two ends. In DNA form, the CDR3 reads TGTGCCACCAGCCTTTGGACGGGGAATCAGCCCCAGCATTTT. Its translation is CATSLWTGNQPQHF.

As regards this clone: The same CDR3 can be traced to other DNA sequences in this sample. The rearrangement links TRBV18 to TRBJ2-1, with D tentatively TRBD1 (6 bases). Germline assignment: CDR1 KGHSH and CDR2 LQKENI. CDR3 length: 16 amino acids. V shed 3 bases and J shed 3 bases, with 15 bases lying between them. The CDR3 DNA reads as TGTGCCAGCTCACCCCCCGGGACACGAAACTACAATGAGCAGTTCTTC. It specifies CASSPPGTRNYNEQFF.

The chain carries TRBV6-6 and TRBJ2-7; 10 nucleotides line up with TRBD1. The germline V gene has CDR1 MNHNY and CDR2 SVGAGI (reference sequence). V lost 5 bases to trimming and J lost 5 bases; unmatched junction nucleotides: 9. This CDR3 comprises 15 residues. CDR3 sequence (DNA): TGTGCCAGCAGTCCCTCCCGGGACAGGGGTGACGAGCAGTACTTC. It translates to CASSPSRDRGDEQYF.

The chain combines TRBV6-5 with TRBJ1-2; 8 nucleotides match TRBD1. This CDR3 spans 14 amino acids. V gave up 5 bases and J gave up 5 bases; unmatched junction bases: 7. Germline CDR1 reads MNHEY; CDR2 reads SVGAGI. For the CDR3, the DNA is TGTGCCAGCAGTCAACTGCAGGGGGCATATGGCTACACCTTC. This sequence encodes CASSQLQGAYGYTF.

The chain joins TRBV27 to TRBJ2-7; 9 bases are shared with TRBD1. CDR1 and CDR2 (germline): MNHEY, SMNVEV (reference sequence). The CDR3 extends over 15 amino acids. V lost 5 bases to trimming and J lost 5 bases; unmatched junction nucleotides: 10. CDR3 loop: CASSTRTGALDEQYF. Written as DNA, the CDR3 is TGTGCCAGCAGTACACGGACAGGGGCCTTGGACGAGCAGTACTTC.

The CDR3 reads CASRPQGDRGEQFF. The CDR3 DNA sequence: TGTGCCAGCAGACCACAGGGGGACAGGGGCGAGCAGTTCTTC. J is TRBJ2-1 and V is TRBV11-2, with 10 bases identical to TRBD1. CDR3 size: 14 residues. Per the germline V gene, CDR1 is SGHAT and CDR2 is FQNNGV. V shed 6 bases, J shed 10 bases, and the junction held 9 bases outside the gene matches.

The chain joins TRBV11-2 to TRBJ2-3; 9 bases map to TRBD2. Germline CDR1 is SGHAT and CDR2 is FQNNGV. V trimming: 1 base; J trimming: 2 bases; junction bases outside the gene matches: 7. The CDR3 contains 17 residues. The chain's CDR3 is CASSLALAGFSTDTQYF. CDR3 DNA: TGTGCCAGCAGCTTAGCCCTAGCGGGATTTTCCACAGATACGCAGTATTTT.

This clone showed up just once. The rearrangement uses TRBV6-1 and TRBJ2-5; a possible D gene is TRBD2 (6 bases). V was pared by 4 bases and J by 5 bases, with 14 bases between. The V gene's germline CDR1 is MNHNS and CDR2 SASEGT. This CDR3 comprises 14 residues. CDR3: CASSAPGVPETQYF. CDR3 bases: TGTGCCAGCAGTGCGCCGGGAGTCCCGGAGACCCAGTACTTC.

The table lists this clone with a few counts. The chain uses TRBV6-5 and TRBJ1-1; 8 bases match TRBD1. Losses at the gene ends were 5 bases for V and 11 bases for J; bases not matched to a gene: 13. This CDR3 has 14 amino acids. The germline V gene has CDR1 MNHEY and CDR2 SVGAGI. CDR3 coding DNA: TGTGCCAGCAGTGCGACTCTACAGGGGGAAGAGGCTTTCTTT. This sequence encodes CASSATLQGEEAFF.

CDR3 nucleotides: TGTGCCTGGAGTACCCTAGCCCCTAGCTCCTACAATGAGCAGTTCTTC. Its translation: CAWSTLAPSSYNEQFF. This sequence joins TRBV30 and TRBJ2-1; TRBD2 is a possible D gene (5 bases). V was shortened by 2 bases and J by 0 bases, with 14 bases between the two germline ends. The CDR3 extends over 16 amino acids. Germline CDR1 GTSNPN, CDR2 SVGIG (reference sequence). Complete variable domain (other parts from reference TRBV30 and TRBJ2-1): SQTIHQWPATLVQPVGSPLSLECTVEGTSNPNLYWYRQAAGRGLQLLFYSVGIGQISSEVPQNLSASRPQDRQFILSSKKLLLSDSGFYLCAWSTLAPSSYNEQFFGPGTRLTVL.

The V call is TRBV11-3, the J call TRBJ1-1, with D possibly matching TRBD1 (6 bases). CDR3 length: 14 amino acids. Germline assignment: CDR1 SGHNT and CDR2 YENEEA. V lost 1 base to trimming and J lost 4 bases, with 10 bases between them. The CDR3: CASSLGGPLTEAFF. The CDR3 DNA sequence: TGTGCCAGCAGCTTAGGGGGGCCACTCACTGAAGCTTTCTTT.

The gene calls are TRBV27 and TRBJ2-3, with unresolved D. This CDR3 is built from 14 residues. V lost 5 bases and J lost 2, with 11 bases in between. Per the germline V gene, CDR1 is MNHEY and CDR2 is SMNVEV (reference sequence). The CDR3 DNA reads as TGTGCCAGCAGTCCCCGACACCCCACAGATACGCAGTATTTT. Protein: CASSPRHPTDTQYF.

This clone has a handful of counts. The chain couples TRBV28 to TRBJ1-5, with 7 bases aligning to TRBD1. From germline, CDR1 is MDHEN and CDR2 SYDVKM. The CDR3 is 16 amino acids. The trim removed 6 bases at V and 1 base at J, leaving 9 bases unmatched. DNA for the CDR3: TGTGCCAGCAGCCCACAGGGACAGTCGAGCAATCAGCCCCAGCATTTT. It encodes CASSPQGQSSNQPQHF.

The chain links TRBV9 to TRBJ2-2; TRBD2 aligns across 12 bases. V shed 0 bases, J shed 5 bases, and the junction held 5 bases outside the gene matches. There are 17 residues in the CDR3. Germline CDR1 is SGDLS and CDR2 is YYNGEE. In DNA form, the CDR3 reads TGTGCCAGCAGCGTAGTGACTAGCGGGAGTGTTACCGGGGAGCTGTTTTTT. Its translation: CASSVVTSGSVTGELFF.

V gene TRBV7-9 combines with J gene TRBJ1-2, with 8 bases matching TRBD1. The V segment lost 5 bases and the J segment 2 bases; nucleotides outside the gene matches: 4. CDR1 and CDR2 (germline): SEHNR, FQNEAQ (reference sequence). CDR3 length: 14 residues. The CDR3 sequence: CASSAQGANYGYTF. In nucleotides, the CDR3 is TGTGCCAGCAGCGCGCAGGGGGCGAACTATGGCTACACCTTC.

The chain couples TRBV5-1 to TRBJ2-1; D may be TRBD2 (5 bases). The length of the CDR3 is 15 residues. The germline gives CDR1 SGHRS, CDR2 YFSETQ. Trimming removed 4 bases at V and 8 bases at J, with 19 bases between. The CDR3 spells CASSPGLGSGDEQFF. In DNA form, the CDR3 reads TGCGCCAGCAGCCCCGGCCTCGGGTCCGGGGATGAGCAGTTCTTC.

This rearrangement joins TRBV10-3 to TRBJ2-3; D unclear. Germline-derived CDR1 and CDR2 are ENHRY and SYGVKD. V lost 0 bases and J lost 4, with 8 bases in between. This CDR3 spans 14 amino acids. As DNA, the CDR3 is TGTGCCATCAGTGAGTCTGAGAACGCAGATACGCAGTATTTT. This sequence encodes CAISESENADTQYF.

The CDR3 sequence: CASSRDTVNSPLHF. The CDR3 nucleotides read TGTGCCAGCAGTCGGGACACCGTTAATTCACCCCTCCACTTT. This chain uses TRBV6-1 with TRBJ1-6; perhaps TRBD1 as D (6 bases). CDR3 length equals 14 residues. The germline gives CDR1 MNHNS, CDR2 SASEGT. The V end lost 5 bases, the J end lost 6 bases, and 11 bases lay between the germline ends.